Presented here are 8 T cell receptor beta chains from one specimen sequenced in a study of shared clonotypes between healthy human individuals. The table came from immunoSEQ multiplex PCR; TCRdb's copy has only in-frame clones and leaves some out. The table lists a few million clones, around 92% of them singletons, with about 0.36% in the top ten. The sequenced sample consisted of naive CD4+ T cells from PBMCs. Subset described: CD45RA+ positively selected. The receptors derive from a man between 18 and 29 years old in good health. Some clones in this sample may be carry-over from other donors' samples.

The chain combines TRBV7-2 with TRBJ2-7, with 11 bases fitting TRBD1. Trimming at V came to 5 bases and at J to 12 bases, leaving 9 bases not matched to a gene. The germline gives CDR1 SGHTA, CDR2 FQGNSA. CDR3 length equals 13 residues. The chain's CDR3 is CASSAYGQGATYF. The CDR3 DNA follows: TGTGCCAGCAGCGCCTATGGACAGGGGGCTACGTACTTC.

The V and J genes are TRBV15 and TRBJ2-3; 9 bases fit TRBD1. CDR3 size: 16 residues. The trim removed 1 base at V and 2 bases at J, leaving 4 bases unmatched. Germline lookup yields CDR1 LNHNV and CDR2 YYDKDF (reference sequence). CDR3 nucleotides: TGTGCCACCAGCAGAGGACAGGGGGTGGCCACAGATACGCAGTATTTT. This gives the protein CATSRGQGVATDTQYF.

The V call is TRBV27, the J call TRBJ1-4, with D perhaps TRBD1 (5 bases). The CDR3 contains 16 residues. Per germline, CDR1 MNHEY and CDR2 SMNVEV (reference sequence). Trimming cost V 0 bases and J 5 bases, with 13 bases left between them. CDR3: CASSLSPWGTNEKLFF. CDR3 nucleotides: TGTGCCAGCAGTTTATCGCCATGGGGCACAAATGAAAAACTGTTTTTT.

The rearrangement links TRBV29-1 to TRBJ2-5; tentatively, D is TRBD1 or TRBD2 (6 bases each). V lost 8 bases and J 1 base, leaving 8 bases between the germline ends. The CDR3 consists of 11 residues. Germline values: CDR1 SQVTM, CDR2 ANQGSEA. In DNA, the CDR3 is TGCAGCTCGGGGGCCCAAGAGACCCAGTACTTC. Protein sequence: CSSGAQETQYF.

This clone was seen just once. The rearrangement links TRBV28 to TRBJ1-2; D remains unclear. Per germline, CDR1 MDHEN and CDR2 SYDVKM. Trimming left V 3 bases short and J 8 bases short, with 16 bases between. This CDR3 is 14 amino acids long. The CDR3 bases are TGTGCCAGCAGTTTGCGGGGTGGTCCTTACGGCTACACCTTC. It yields the protein CASSLRGGPYGYTF.

The V call is TRBV5-8, the J call TRBJ1-2; a weak D match, TRBD1 (6 bases). CDR1 and CDR2 (germline): SGHTS, YDEGEE. This CDR3 contains 14 residues. V was cut by 4 bases and J by 8 bases, with 18 bases left in between. CDR3 amino acids: CASSRIRGGWGYTF. The CDR3 nucleotides read TGTGCCAGCAGCCGCATCCGGGGGGGCTGGGGCTACACCTTC.

This clone was seen a single time. The genes are TRBV25-1 and TRBJ2-7, with D possibly being TRBD2 (6 bases). The CDR3 covers 14 residues. Germline assignment: CDR1 MGHDK and CDR2 SYGVNS. Trimming shortened V by 5 bases and J by 2 bases, and 13 bases separated the two germline ends. Here the CDR3 reads CASSLYGGTYEQYF. The CDR3 coding sequence is TGTGCCAGCAGTCTCTACGGCGGGACCTACGAGCAGTACTTC.

The CDR3: CASTLMPYNEQFF. The CDR3 DNA sequence: TGTGCCAGCACCCTTATGCCCTACAATGAGCAGTTCTTC. J is TRBJ2-1 and V is TRBV6-6; no reliable D call. This CDR3 has 13 amino acids. Trimming cost V 7 bases and J 2 bases, with 9 bases left between them. Germline values: CDR1 MNHNY, CDR2 SVGAGI (reference sequence).